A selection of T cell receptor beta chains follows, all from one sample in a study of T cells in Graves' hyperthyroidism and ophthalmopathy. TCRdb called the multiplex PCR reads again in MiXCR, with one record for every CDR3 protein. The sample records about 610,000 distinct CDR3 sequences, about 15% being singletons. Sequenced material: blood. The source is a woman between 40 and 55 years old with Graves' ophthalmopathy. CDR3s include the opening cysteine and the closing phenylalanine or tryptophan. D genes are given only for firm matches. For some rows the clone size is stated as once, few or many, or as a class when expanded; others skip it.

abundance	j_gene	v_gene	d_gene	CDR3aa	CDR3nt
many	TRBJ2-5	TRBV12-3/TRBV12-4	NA	CASSLFPETQYF	TGTGCCAGCAGTTTATTCCCGGAGACCCAGTACTTC
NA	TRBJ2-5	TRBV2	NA	CASSVSVQETQYF	TGTGCCAGCAGTGTGAGCGTGCAAGAGACCCAGTACTTC
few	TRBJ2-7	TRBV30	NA	CAWSQLEGAYEQYF	TGTGCCTGGAGTCAGTTGGAAGGCGCCTACGAGCAGTACTTC
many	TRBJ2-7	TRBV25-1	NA	CASSEWGPYEQYF	TGTGCCAGCAGTGAATGGGGGCCCTACGAGCAGTACTTC
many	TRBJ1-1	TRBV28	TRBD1	CASRNRGLNTEAFF	TGTGCCAGCAGGAACAGGGGGTTGAACACTGAAGCTTTCTTT
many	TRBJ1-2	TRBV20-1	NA	CSARDGADSNYGYTF	TGCAGTGCTAGAGATGGTGCAGACTCTAACTATGGCTACACCTTC
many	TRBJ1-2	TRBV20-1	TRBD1	CSASWQGAYGYTF	TGCAGTGCTAGTTGGCAGGGGGCCTATGGCTACACCTTC
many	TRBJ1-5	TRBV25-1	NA	CASSDGPGNQPQHF	TGTGCCAGCAGTGATGGTCCTGGGAATCAGCCCCAGCATTTT
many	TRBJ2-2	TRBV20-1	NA	CSARDWGSPNTGELFF	TGCAGTGCTAGAGATTGGGGGAGCCCGAACACCGGGGAGCTGTTTTTT
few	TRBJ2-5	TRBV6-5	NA	CASSYGGVEETQYF	TGTGCCAGCAGTTATGGCGGAGTCGAGGAGACCCAGTACTTC
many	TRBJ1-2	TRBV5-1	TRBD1	CASSSGTGMTGYTF	TGCGCCAGCAGCTCCGGGACAGGGATGACAGGCTACACCTTC
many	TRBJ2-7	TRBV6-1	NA	CASSVRTQLTVVYEQYF	TGTGCCAGCAGTGTCCGAACGCAACTGACAGTAGTTTACGAGCAGTACTTC
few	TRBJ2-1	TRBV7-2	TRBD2	CASSLVGSSGYNEQFF	TGTGCCAGCAGCTTAGTAGGGTCTAGCGGCTACAATGAGCAGTTCTTC
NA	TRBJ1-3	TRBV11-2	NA	CASNTGPGNTIYF	TGTGCCAGCAATACAGGGCCTGGAAACACCATATATTTT
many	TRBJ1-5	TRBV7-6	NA	CASSSGVGGGNQPQHF	TGTGCCAGCAGCTCAGGGGTGGGAGGGGGCAATCAGCCCCAGCATTTT
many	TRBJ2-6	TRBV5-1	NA	CASSLSRTGANVLTF	TGCGCCAGCAGCTTGAGCCGTACTGGGGCCAACGTCCTGACTTTC
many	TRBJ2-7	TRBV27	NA	CASSGLSDEQYF	TGTGCCAGCAGTGGGCTTTCGGACGAGCAGTACTTC
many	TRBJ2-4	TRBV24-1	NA	CATSKGGDGKNIQYF	TGTGCCACCAGTAAAGGGGGAGATGGCAAAAACATTCAGTACTTC
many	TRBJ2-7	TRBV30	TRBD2	CAWSEGLAGDAYEQYF	TGTGCCTGGAGTGAGGGACTAGCGGGAGACGCCTACGAGCAGTACTTC
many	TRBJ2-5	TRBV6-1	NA	CASTRVGQETQYF	TGTGCCAGCACCAGGGTAGGGCAAGAGACCCAGTACTTC
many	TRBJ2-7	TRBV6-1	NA	CASSLATPHTGYEQYF	TGTGCCAGCAGTCTTGCGACCCCCCACACAGGTTACGAGCAGTACTTC
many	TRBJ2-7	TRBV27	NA	CASRGRGYEQYF	TGTGCCAGCAGAGGCAGGGGCTACGAGCAGTACTTC
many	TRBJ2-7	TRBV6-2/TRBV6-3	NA	CASMQRSYEQYF	TGTGCCAGCATGCAAAGATCCTACGAGCAGTACTTC
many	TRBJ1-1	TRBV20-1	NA	CSARQQPNTEAFF	TGCAGTGCTAGACAACAGCCTAACACTGAAGCTTTCTTT
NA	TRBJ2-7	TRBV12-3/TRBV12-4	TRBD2	CATPNRSGRADEQYF	TGTGCCACCCCCAATCGTAGCGGGAGGGCAGACGAGCAGTACTTC
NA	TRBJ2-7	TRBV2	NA	CASSMGTYEQYF	TGTGCCAGCTCGATGGGCACCTACGAGCAGTACTTC
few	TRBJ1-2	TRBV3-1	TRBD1	CASSQGRTGNGYTF	TGTGCCAGCAGCCAAGGTCGGACAGGGAATGGCTACACCTTC
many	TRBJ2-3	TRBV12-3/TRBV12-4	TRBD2	CASSFGTSGTDTQYF	TGTGCCAGCAGTTTCGGGACTAGCGGCACAGATACGCAGTATTTT
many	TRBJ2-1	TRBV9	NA	CASSSWDYNEQFF	TGTGCCAGCAGCTCCTGGGACTACAATGAGCAGTTCTTC
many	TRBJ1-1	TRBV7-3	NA	CASSFQRDTEAFF	TGTGCCAGCAGCTTCCAGCGGGACACTGAAGCTTTCTTT
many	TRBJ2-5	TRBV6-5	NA	CASSSIIGTETQYF	TGTGCCAGCAGTTCAATCATCGGGACTGAGACCCAGTACTTC
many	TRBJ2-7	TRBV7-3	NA	CASSPDGLPGEQYF	TGTGCCAGCAGTCCCGACGGCCTTCCAGGCGAGCAGTACTTC
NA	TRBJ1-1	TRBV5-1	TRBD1	CASSPGGVIGVAEAFF	TGCGCCAGCAGCCCAGGGGGCGTAATCGGGGTGGCTGAAGCTTTCTTT
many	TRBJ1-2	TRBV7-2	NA	CASSRGFNYGYTF	TGTGCCAGCAGCCGTGGATTCAACTATGGCTACACCTTC
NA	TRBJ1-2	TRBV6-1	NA	CASSDLGAMDGYTF	TGTGCCAGCAGTGATCTGGGGGCGATGGATGGCTACACCTTC
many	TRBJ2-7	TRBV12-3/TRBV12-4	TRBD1	CASSWTGGEDEQYF	TGTGCCAGCAGTTGGACAGGGGGAGAAGACGAGCAGTACTTC
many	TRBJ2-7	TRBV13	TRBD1	CASSYGQGNHYEQYF	TGTGCCAGCAGCTATGGACAGGGAAACCACTACGAGCAGTACTTC
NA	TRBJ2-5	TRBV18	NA	CASSPPLQTQYF	TGTGCCAGCTCACCACCGTTGCAGACCCAGTACTTC
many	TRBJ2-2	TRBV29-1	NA	CSVRPGSNTGELFF	TGCAGCGTGCGACCTGGCTCGAACACCGGGGAGCTGTTTTTT
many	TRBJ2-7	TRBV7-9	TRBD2	CASSLAFTSGSGEQYF	TGTGCCAGCAGCTTAGCGTTTACTAGCGGGAGTGGTGAGCAGTACTTC
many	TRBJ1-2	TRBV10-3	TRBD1	CAISDGDRGQGYTF	TGTGCCATCAGTGATGGTGACAGGGGGCAAGGCTACACCTTC
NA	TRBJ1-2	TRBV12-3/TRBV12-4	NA	CATSDPGPENSGYTF	TGTGCCACCAGTGATCCGGGACCCGAAAACTCGGGCTACACCTTC